The 12 T cell receptor beta chains below all came from one sample that was sequenced in a study of T cells in localized non-small cell lung cancer. Profiling relied on immunoSEQ multiplex PCR, and the TCRdb table lists in-frame clones only, not all of them. The data contain 20,000 to 30,000 clones, 80% to 90% of them singletons. The sample was peripheral blood, taken before any cancer treatment. The receptors originated from a woman aged 35 to 69 with stage I lung adenocarcinoma.

The chain is built from TRBV6-5 and TRBJ2-7, with a possible D match to TRBD1 (5 bases). The CDR3 runs to 15 residues. Germline loops: CDR1 MNHEY, CDR2 SVGAGI. Deletions cut 0 bases from V and 3 bases from J, with 12 bases between. The CDR3 bases are TGTGCCAGCAGTTACTCAGGGGTCGGCGGCTACGAGCAGTACTTC. It encodes CASSYSGVGGYEQYF.

This clone has just a few counts. V and J are TRBV2 and TRBJ1-5; 7 bases match TRBD1. V gave up 7 bases and J gave up 0 bases; unmatched junction bases: 6. Germline loops: CDR1 SNHLY, CDR2 FYNNEI. This CDR3 has 15 amino acids. CDR3 DNA sequence: TGTGCCAGCACCCGGGACAGTTCTAGCAATCAGCCCCAGCATTTT. This codes for CASTRDSSSNQPQHF.

The chain uses TRBV27 and TRBJ2-3; TRBD1 agrees at 12 bases. The CDR3 extends over 18 amino acids. J was trimmed by 0 bases and V by 2 bases; bases with no gene match: 6. The V gene's germline CDR1 is MNHEY and CDR2 SMNVEV (reference sequence). CDR3 loop: CASSLKGQGARSTDTQYF. The CDR3 nucleotides are TGTGCCAGCAGTTTAAAGGGACAGGGGGCTCGAAGCACAGATACGCAGTATTTT.

The chain is built from TRBV28 and TRBJ2-4; D could derive from TRBD1 or TRBD2 (6 bases each). V lost 5 bases to trimming and J lost 1 base, with 18 bases between them. The germline CDR1 and CDR2 sequences are MDHEN and SYDVKM. This CDR3 region has 17 residues. The CDR3 loop is CASSPRTGAWAKNIQYF. CDR3 DNA sequence: TGTGCCAGCAGTCCTAGGACGGGGGCGTGGGCCAAAAACATTCAGTACTTC.

DNA for the CDR3: TGTGCCAGTAGTCCCGGCCGACAAGCTGGCTACACCTTC. It encodes CASSPGRQAGYTF. The chain has TRBV19 and TRBJ1-2; D not resolved. This CDR3 comprises 13 residues. Germline CDR1 reads LNHDA; CDR2 reads SQIVND (reference sequence). The V end was cut by 5 bases, the J end by 7 bases, with 14 bases between.

This clone was seen only once. The chain is built from TRBV6-4 and TRBJ1-4; no clear D. This CDR3 has 13 amino acids. Germline V lookup: CDR1 MRHNA, CDR2 SNTAGT. V shed 0 bases and J shed 7 bases, with 6 bases lying between them. CDR3 protein: CASSDSHPEKLFF. DNA for the CDR3: TGTGCCAGCAGTGACTCACACCCTGAAAAACTGTTTTTT.

This clone has just one count. V usage is TRBV5-6 and J usage is TRBJ2-5, with D perhaps matching TRBD2 (6 bases). The ends were cut back, 4 bases at V and 5 bases at J, with 12 bases in the middle. CDR1 and CDR2 (germline): SGHDT, YYEEEE. The CDR3 contains 13 residues. CDR3 residues: CASSKTSLETQYF. CDR3 sequence (DNA): TGTGCCAGCAGCAAGACTAGTCTGGAGACCCAGTACTTC. The whole variable domain, remainder taken from reference TRBV5-6 and TRBJ2-5, is DAGVTQSPTHLIKTRGQQVTLRCSPKSGHDTVSWYQQALGQGPQFIFQYYEEEERQRGNFPDRFSGHQFPNYSSELNVNALLLGDSALYLCASSKTSLETQYFGPGTRLLVL.

This clone was seen a single time. The rearrangement joins TRBV6-6 to TRBJ1-6; possibly TRBD1 for D (5 bases). Germline V CDR1 and CDR2: MNHNY, SVGAGI (reference sequence). The CDR3 is 14 amino acids. V was shortened by 6 bases and J by 5 bases, with 11 bases between the two germline ends. The DNA of the CDR3 is TGTGCCAGCAGCGCCGGGGCAAATAATTCACCCCTCCACTTT. Its translation: CASSAGANNSPLHF.

The chain is built from TRBV10-1 and TRBJ2-5; a possible D gene is TRBD1 (5 bases). The germline V and J ends were trimmed by 2 bases and 2 bases, with 12 bases remaining between them. CDR3 length: 15 amino acids. Per the germline V gene, CDR1 is WNHNN and CDR2 is SYGVQD (reference sequence). The chain's CDR3 is CASSETGIKQETQYF. As DNA, the CDR3 is TGCGCCAGCAGTGAGACAGGAATTAAACAAGAGACCCAGTACTTC.

The CDR3 loop reads CASRPGQGLNQPQHF. Here the CDR3 DNA reads TGTGCCAGCAGGCCGGGACAGGGTCTCAATCAGCCCCAGCATTTT. This rearrangement joins TRBV2 to TRBJ1-5, with 9 bases lining up with TRBD1. J was trimmed by 3 bases and V by 6 bases; bases with no gene match: 6. CDR1 is SNHLY, CDR2 FYNNEI, per germline. This CDR3 is 15 amino acids long.

This chain uses TRBV25-1 with TRBJ2-7; D is uncertain. Trimming took off 1 base at V and 6 bases at J, with 10 bases between the two ends. This CDR3 has 13 residues. Germline CDR1 reads MGHDK; CDR2 reads SYGVNS. The CDR3 DNA is TGTGCCAGCAGTGAATTCGTGAGAGGCGAGCAGTACTTC. It yields the protein CASSEFVRGEQYF.

The rearrangement links TRBV27 to TRBJ1-4; D may be TRBD1 (5 bases). Germline V CDR1 and CDR2: MNHEY, SMNVEV (reference sequence). The CDR3 runs to 14 residues. V lost 3 bases, J lost 11 bases, and 16 bases lay in between. This CDR3 reads CASSFQGSIEKLFF. CDR3 coding DNA: TGTGCCAGCAGTTTTCAGGGATCCATTGAGAAACTGTTTTTT. Full variable domain (missing parts from reference TRBV27 and TRBJ1-4): EAQVTQNPRYLITVTGKKLTVTCSQNMNHEYMSWYRQDPGLGLRQIYYSMNVEVTDKGDVPEGYKVSRKEKRNFPLILESPSPNQTSLYFCASSFQGSIEKLFFGSGTQLSVL.